In this sample, the clone carrying this T cell receptor beta chain turned up once. The source of the sample is a study of CD8 T cells in Susac syndrome. Random hexamers primed reverse transcription of about 0.45 to 1 ug RNA. TCRdb ran MiXCR on the immunoSEQ multiplex PCR reads and lists one entry per CDR3 protein. The sample consists of approximately 300,000 distinct CDR3 sequences, around nine tenths of them appearing once. Germline assignment: CDR1 MGHDK and CDR2 SYGVNS. V dropped 8 bases and J dropped 5 bases, with 18 bases sitting between them. The CDR3 loop spans 14 amino acids. CD8+ and CD4+ T cells from blood underwent TCR beta sequencing.

The chain has TRBV25-1 and TRBJ1-1, with D hard to call. This sequence originates from a human donor with multiple sclerosis. Sequences were obtained from CD8+ T cells from PBMCs. The CDR3 DNA is TGTGCCAGCTCTGTCGGGAATCCGGGAACTGAAGCTTTCTTT. It yields the protein CASSVGNPGTEAFF.